This passage covers 18 T cell receptor beta chains from one sample sequenced in a study of blood T cells in healthy people across ages. Then a second PCR, running roughly 7 to 11 cycles, was carried out with a sample-barcoded 5' primer and a J-beta primer mix. TCRdb itself ran the 5' RACE reads through MiXCR, one entry per CDR3 protein. The sample shows 890,000 or so distinct CDR3 sequences, about 59% of them seen only once. Input material: blood. The receptors were gathered from a young man in good health.

The chain joins TRBV27 to TRBJ2-5, with a possible D match to TRBD1 (5 bases). CDR3 length: 14 amino acids. Looked up from germline, CDR1 is MNHEY and CDR2 is SMNVEV (reference sequence). Trimming left V 6 bases short and J 5 bases short, with 16 bases between. CDR3 amino acids: CASRNPTAGETQYF. In DNA form, the CDR3 reads TGTGCCAGCAGGAACCCGACAGCCGGGGAGACCCAGTACTTC.

This rearrangement joins TRBV7-9 to TRBJ1-5, with D possibly TRBD1 on 5 matching bases. The CDR3 consists of 17 residues. Germline values: CDR1 SEHNR, CDR2 FQNEAQ (reference sequence). Trimming cost V 1 base and J 7 bases, with 20 bases left between them. The CDR3, as DNA: TGTGCCAGCAGCTTAGGGAGGGACGAGGGATTCGGCCAGCCCCAGCATTTT. Translated: CASSLGRDEGFGQPQHF.

The chain couples TRBV6-2 or TRBV6-3 to TRBJ1-5, with TRBD1 identical over 8 bases. Germline loops: CDR1 MNHEY, CDR2 SVGEGT. The junction had 8 bases not matched to a gene; V was cut back by 2 bases and J by 5 bases. This CDR3 contains 16 residues. The chain's CDR3 is CASSYGQGKGDQPQHF. In DNA form, the CDR3 reads TGTGCCAGCAGTTACGGACAGGGCAAGGGCGATCAGCCCCAGCATTTT.

This clonotype was detected a few times. The rearrangement joins TRBV29-1 to TRBJ1-2; 7 nucleotides line up with TRBD1. The CDR3 totals 13 residues. Trimming took 6 bases from V and 5 from J; bases not matched to a gene: 9. Germline V gene sequence: CDR1 SQVTM, CDR2 ANQGSEA. The CDR3 spells CSVGDRDKYGYTF. The CDR3 DNA is TGCAGCGTCGGCGACAGGGACAAATATGGCTACACCTTC.

This chain connects TRBV2 to TRBJ2-3; D uncertain. Germline-derived CDR1 and CDR2 are SNHLY and FYNNEI. The CDR3 is made up of 12 amino acids. V was trimmed by 5 bases and J by 7 bases, leaving 10 bases between them. The CDR3 spells CASSPSDYTQYF. CDR3 coding DNA: TGTGCCAGCAGTCCGAGCGATTATACGCAGTATTTT.

This clonotype was recorded only once. The genes are TRBV20-1 and TRBJ2-7; unclear D gene. Germline V gene data show CDR1 as DFQATT and CDR2 as SNEGSKA (reference sequence). CDR3 length: 15 amino acids. V was trimmed by 3 bases and J by 3 bases, leaving 18 bases between them. The chain's CDR3 is CSARGLPDHGYEQYF. DNA of the CDR3: TGCAGTGCTAGGGGTCTACCCGACCATGGCTACGAGCAGTACTTC.

This clonotype was counted only a few times. The chain joins TRBV29-1 to TRBJ2-5; 8 bases match TRBD1. Trimming at V came to 5 bases and at J to 6 bases, leaving 8 bases not matched to a gene. Germline assignment: CDR1 SQVTM and CDR2 ANQGSEA. The CDR3 loop spans 13 amino acids. CDR3 region: CSVHGTGVKTQYF. The DNA of the CDR3 is TGCAGCGTTCATGGGACAGGTGTCAAGACCCAGTACTTC.

As for this clonotype: Being one base from a much bigger clone, this may be a read error. This chain links TRBV3-1 with TRBJ2-7, with 9 bases identical to TRBD2. The ends lost 0 bases at V and 7 bases at J; junction bases unmatched: 7. The length of the CDR3 is 15 residues. The V gene's germline CDR1 is LGHDT and CDR2 YNNKEL (reference sequence). CDR3 loop: CASSQDWRGGGEQYF. The CDR3, as DNA: TGTGCCAGCAGCCAAGATTGGCGGGGGGGAGGGGAGCAGTACTTC.

The V gene is TRBV15, the J gene TRBJ2-1; D is unclear. Between the trimmed V and J ends, which lost 8 bases and 10 bases, there was a span of 12 bases. Per germline, CDR1 LNHNV and CDR2 YYDKDF (reference sequence). The CDR3 covers 11 residues. The DNA for the CDR3 is TGTGCCACCGAAGGCGGCCGGGAGCAGTTCTTC. Amino acids: CATEGGREQFF.

The chain joins TRBV18 to TRBJ2-7, with D perhaps TRBD1 or TRBD2 (5 bases each). The CDR3 has 15 amino acids. Germline V gene sequence: CDR1 KGHSH, CDR2 LQKENI. V was clipped by 3 bases and J by 0 bases, with 12 bases between them. The CDR3 DNA reads TGTGCCAGCTCACCGTCGGGACGGCACTCCTACGAGCAGTACTTC. The encoded protein is CASSPSGRHSYEQYF.

The chain links TRBV9 to TRBJ2-1, with 8 bases matching TRBD1. Germline-derived CDR1 and CDR2 are SGDLS and YYNGEE. The length of the CDR3 is 13 residues. The ends lost 3 bases at V and 9 bases at J; junction bases unmatched: 5. Here the CDR3 DNA reads TGTGCCAGCAGCGGCAGACAGGGGAGTGAGCAGTTCTTC. The encoded protein is CASSGRQGSEQFF.

The rearrangement uses TRBV4-2 and TRBJ2-3; 7 bases match TRBD2. V lost 1 base, J lost 4 bases, and 5 bases stayed unmatched. The CDR3 runs 15 residues. Germline V gives CDR1 LGHNA, CDR2 YNFKEQ. The DNA for the CDR3 is TGTGCCAGCAGCCAAGGCCGACTAGCTCCAGATACGCAGTATTTT. It encodes CASSQGRLAPDTQYF.

The chain couples TRBV20-1 to TRBJ1-2; the D is unclear. The CDR3 length is 13 residues. Looked up from germline, CDR1 is DFQATT and CDR2 is SNEGSKA (reference sequence). Trimming cost V 3 bases and J 0 bases, with 8 bases left between them. The CDR3: CSARLLTNYGYTF. CDR3 coding DNA: TGCAGTGCTAGGTTACTCACTAACTATGGCTACACCTTC.

The chain joins TRBV20-1 to TRBJ2-1; 7 nucleotides line up with TRBD2. CDR1 is DFQATT, CDR2 SNEGSKA, per germline (reference sequence). V lost 0 bases and J lost 6; bases outside the gene matches: 8. The CDR3 is made up of 15 amino acids. This CDR3 is CSARESGGGVNEQFF. DNA for the CDR3: TGCAGTGCTAGAGAAAGCGGCGGGGGAGTCAATGAGCAGTTCTTC.

Concerning this clonotype: A read error may produce the germline difference seen at one junction end. This chain connects TRBV20-1 to TRBJ2-1, with D tentatively TRBD2 (6 bases). The length of the CDR3 is 16 residues. Looked up from germline, CDR1 is DFQATT and CDR2 is SNEGSKA (reference sequence). The CDR3: CSAREGAGSSYNEQFF. The CDR3 DNA reads TGCAGTGCAAGAGAGGGTGCGGGGAGCTCCTACAATGAGCAGTTCTTC.

The rearrangement joins TRBV6-5 to TRBJ2-7; D unclear. The J call may be mistaken, given a closer DNA end match to TRBJ2-5. This CDR3 spans 14 amino acids. The germline gives CDR1 MNHEY, CDR2 SVGAGI. This chain's CDR3 is CASSYAPELGTQYF. The CDR3 nucleotides read TGTGCCAGCAGTTACGCGCCCGAGCTGGGGACCCAGTACTTC.

The chain employs TRBV7-2 and TRBJ2-5, with 8 bases fitting TRBD2. V dropped 4 bases and J dropped 2; count of bases not matched to a gene: 9. Germline loops: CDR1 SGHTA, CDR2 FQGNSA. The CDR3 covers 16 residues. Written as DNA, the CDR3 is TGTGCCAGCAGCTCCCTGGCGGGGGGCGATCAAGAGACCCAGTACTTC. This sequence encodes CASSSLAGGDQETQYF.

This clonotype was seen a handful of times. This chain connects TRBV7-9 to TRBJ1-4; TRBD1 aligns across 8 bases. This CDR3 contains 14 residues. Per germline, CDR1 SEHNR and CDR2 FQNEAQ (reference sequence). V lost 6 bases and J lost 8; bases outside the gene matches: 8. CDR3 DNA: TGTGCCAGCAGTTCCACGGCAGGGGGCGAAAAACTGTTTTTT. This translates into CASSSTAGGEKLFF.